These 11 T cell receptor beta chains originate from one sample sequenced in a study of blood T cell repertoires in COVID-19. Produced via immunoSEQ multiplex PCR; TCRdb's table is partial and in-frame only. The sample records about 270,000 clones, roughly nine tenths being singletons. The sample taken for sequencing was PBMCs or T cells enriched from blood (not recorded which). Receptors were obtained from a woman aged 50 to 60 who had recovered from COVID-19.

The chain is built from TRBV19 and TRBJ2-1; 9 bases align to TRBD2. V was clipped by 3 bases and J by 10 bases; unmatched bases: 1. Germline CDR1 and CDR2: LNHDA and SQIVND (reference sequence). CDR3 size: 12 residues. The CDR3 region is CASSMLAGEQFF. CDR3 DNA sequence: TGTGCCAGTAGTATGCTAGCGGGAGAGCAGTTCTTC.

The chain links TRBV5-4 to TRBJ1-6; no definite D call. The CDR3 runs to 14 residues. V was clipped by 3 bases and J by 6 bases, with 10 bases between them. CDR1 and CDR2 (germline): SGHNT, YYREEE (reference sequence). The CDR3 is CASSSGLINSPLHF. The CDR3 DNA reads TGTGCCAGCAGCTCGGGTCTGATTAATTCACCCCTCCACTTT.

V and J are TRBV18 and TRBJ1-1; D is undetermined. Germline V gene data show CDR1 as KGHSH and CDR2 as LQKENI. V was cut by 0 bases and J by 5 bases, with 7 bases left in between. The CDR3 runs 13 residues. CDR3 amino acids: CASSPPGGTEAFF. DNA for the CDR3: TGTGCCAGCTCACCACCGGGCGGGACTGAAGCTTTCTTT.

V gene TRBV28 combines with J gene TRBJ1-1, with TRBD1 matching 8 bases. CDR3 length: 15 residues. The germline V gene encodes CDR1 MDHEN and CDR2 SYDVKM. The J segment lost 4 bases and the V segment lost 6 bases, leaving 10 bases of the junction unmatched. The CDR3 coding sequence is TGTGCCAGCAGGCCGACAGGGACAGGCGCCACTGAAGCTTTCTTT. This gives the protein CASRPTGTGATEAFF.

CDR3 coding DNA: TGCAGTGCTCATTACAATGAGCAGTTCTTC. Protein sequence: CSAHYNEQFF. The chain uses TRBV20-1 and TRBJ2-1; D not certain. The CDR3 extends over 10 amino acids. V was shortened by 5 bases and J by 4 bases, with 3 bases between the two germline ends. Germline-derived CDR1 and CDR2 are DFQATT and SNEGSKA (reference sequence).

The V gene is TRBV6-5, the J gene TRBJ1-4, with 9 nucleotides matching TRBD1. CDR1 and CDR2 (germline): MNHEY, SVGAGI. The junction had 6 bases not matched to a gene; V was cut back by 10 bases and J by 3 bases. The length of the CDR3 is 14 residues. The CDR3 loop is CATSGTGPNEKLFF. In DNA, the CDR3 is TGTGCCACCTCTGGGACAGGGCCTAATGAAAAACTGTTTTTT.

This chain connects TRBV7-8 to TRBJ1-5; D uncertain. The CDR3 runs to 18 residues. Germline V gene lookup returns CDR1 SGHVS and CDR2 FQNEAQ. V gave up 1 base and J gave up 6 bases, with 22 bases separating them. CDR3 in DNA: TGTGCCAGCAGCTTAGATAGTGGCACCCCTCTTAGCGGTCAGCCCCAGCATTTT. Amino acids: CASSLDSGTPLSGQPQHF.

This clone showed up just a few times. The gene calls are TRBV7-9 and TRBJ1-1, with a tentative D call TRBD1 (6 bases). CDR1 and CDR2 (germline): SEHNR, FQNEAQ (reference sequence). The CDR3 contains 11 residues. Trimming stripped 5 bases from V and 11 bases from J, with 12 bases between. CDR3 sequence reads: CASSQGQGAFF. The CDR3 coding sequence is TGTGCCAGCAGCCAAGGTCAGGGGGCTTTCTTT.

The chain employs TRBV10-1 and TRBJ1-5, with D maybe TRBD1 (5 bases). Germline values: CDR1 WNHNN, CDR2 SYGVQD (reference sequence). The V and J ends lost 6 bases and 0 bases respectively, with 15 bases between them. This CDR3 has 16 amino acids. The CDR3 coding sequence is TGCGCCAGCAGGCCGGGCAGGGAATCTAGCAATCAGCCCCAGCATTTT. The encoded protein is CASRPGRESSNQPQHF.

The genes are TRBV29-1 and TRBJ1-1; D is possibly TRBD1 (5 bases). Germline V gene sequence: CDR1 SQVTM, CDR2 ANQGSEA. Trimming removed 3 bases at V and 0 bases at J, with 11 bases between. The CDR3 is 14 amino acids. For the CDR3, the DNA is TGCAGCGTTGAGGCCAGGGCGATGAACACTGAAGCTTTCTTT. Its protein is CSVEARAMNTEAFF. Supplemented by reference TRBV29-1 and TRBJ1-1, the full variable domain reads SAVISQKPSRDICQRGTSLTIQCQVDSQVTMMFWYRQQPGQSLTLIATANQGSEATYESGFVIDKFPISRPNLTFSTLTVSNMSPEDSSIYLCSVEARAMNTEAFFGQGTRLTVV.

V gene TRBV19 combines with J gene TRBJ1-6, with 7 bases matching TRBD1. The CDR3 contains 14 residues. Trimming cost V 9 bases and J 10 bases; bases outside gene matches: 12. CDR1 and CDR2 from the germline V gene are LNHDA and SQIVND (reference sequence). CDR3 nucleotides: TGTGCCAGCACCCCGGGACAGACGGTGTCACCCCTCCACTTT. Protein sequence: CASTPGQTVSPLHF.